These 25 T cell receptor beta chains share one sample of origin, sequenced in a study of blood T cell repertoires in COVID-19 (dated by TCRdb to the early 2020s). Receptor amplification or capture employed the immunoSEQ multiplex PCR assay. TCRdb retrieved this table from immuneACCESS and kept in-frame rearrangements only. Not all clones are present; in checked studies, unresolved V genes account for under half, and no reason is known for the remainder. The sample table holds 350,000 to 450,000 clones, of which 90% to 95% were seen once. Of the sample, 0.8% to 0.9% is held by the ten largest clones. Sequenced material: PBMCs or T cells enriched from blood (not recorded which). The receptors derive from a woman between 40 and 55 years old who had been exposed to COVID-19.

The genes are TRBV9 and TRBJ2-7; 12 positions match TRBD2. CDR1 is SGDLS and CDR2 is YYNGEE in the germline V gene. V shed 4 bases and J 3 bases; nucleotides not matched to a gene: 5. The CDR3 loop spans 15 amino acids. The CDR3 region has the DNA TGTGCCAGCAGCCCCAGGACTAGCGGGGACTACGAGCAGTACTTC. It yields the protein CASSPRTSGDYEQYF.

The chain is built from TRBV5-6 and TRBJ2-5; TRBD1 agrees at 12 bases. CDR3 length: 18 amino acids. With 3 bases clipped from V and 5 bases from J, the junction kept 14 bases outside the gene matches. Germline CDR1 is SGHDT and CDR2 is YYEEEE. In DNA, the CDR3 is TGTGCCAGCAGCTCCGGGACAGGGGGCGGTCTGAGGCGGGAGACCCAGTACTTC. This sequence encodes CASSSGTGGGLRRETQYF.

The chain joins TRBV6-5 to TRBJ1-4, with D unresolved. Trimming took 7 bases from V and 0 from J, leaving 12 bases between them. CDR1 MNHEY and CDR2 SVGAGI come from the germline V gene. This CDR3 contains 15 residues. The CDR3 DNA reads as TGTGCCAGCAATCCTACGTCCCCAACTAATGAAAAACTGTTTTTT. Amino acid sequence: CASNPTSPTNEKLFF.

The rearrangement links TRBV15 to TRBJ1-1; the D is unclear. Germline V gene data show CDR1 as LNHNV and CDR2 as YYDKDF (reference sequence). Trimming took 0 bases from V and 4 from J, leaving 6 bases between them. The CDR3 runs to 13 residues. This CDR3 is CATSRDTGTEAFF. Written as DNA, the CDR3 is TGTGCCACCAGCAGAGATACGGGCACTGAAGCTTTCTTT.

J is TRBJ1-1 and V is TRBV7-9, with D possibly being TRBD1 (5 bases). Germline values: CDR1 SEHNR, CDR2 FQNEAQ (reference sequence). Trimming pared 3 bases from V and 5 bases from J, leaving 13 bases between. The CDR3 is 14 residues long. The chain's CDR3 is CASSLRAGVTEAFF. DNA for the CDR3: TGTGCCAGCAGCTTGCGAGCGGGGGTGACTGAAGCTTTCTTT.

V and J are TRBV6-5 and TRBJ2-3; perhaps TRBD1 as D (6 bases). Trimming shortened V by 6 bases and J by 6 bases, and 13 bases separated the two germline ends. Looked up from germline, CDR1 is MNHEY and CDR2 is SVGAGI. The CDR3 contains 13 residues. The CDR3 DNA follows: TGTGCCAGCAGGCTTGCCCAGGGGGATACGCAGTATTTT. Protein sequence: CASRLAQGDTQYF.

The chain couples TRBV25-1 to TRBJ1-1; 9 bases match TRBD1. Germline CDR1 is MGHDK and CDR2 is SYGVNS. This CDR3 contains 14 residues. V shed 6 bases, J shed 4 bases, and the junction held 6 bases outside the gene matches. CDR3: CASSHRGRGTEAFF. The CDR3, as DNA: TGTGCCAGCAGCCACAGGGGGCGCGGCACTGAAGCTTTCTTT.

The chain combines TRBV5-1 with TRBJ2-7; TRBD2 aligns across 9 bases. The CDR3 is made up of 15 amino acids. V lost 4 bases, J lost 2 bases, and 7 bases stayed unmatched. Germline assignment: CDR1 SGHRS and CDR2 YFSETQ. The CDR3 DNA reads TGCGCCAGCAGCCTGGGACTAGCTATGACCTACGAGCAGTACTTC. This translates into CASSLGLAMTYEQYF.

This clone was seen more than once but under ten times. CDR3 coding DNA: TGCGCCAGCAGCTTGGCGGCGACAGCCACCTACGAGCAGTACTTC. Protein: CASSLAATATYEQYF. J is TRBJ2-7 and V is TRBV5-1; D perhaps matches TRBD1 (5 bases). Trimming shortened V by 0 bases and J by 2 bases, and 12 bases separated the two germline ends. Germline V CDR1 and CDR2: SGHRS, YFSETQ. CDR3 length: 15 amino acids.

J is TRBJ1-1 and V is TRBV5-5, with 7 positions matching TRBD1. Germline CDR1 reads SGHKS; CDR2 reads YYEKEE (reference sequence). This CDR3 region has 15 residues. Losses at the gene ends were 6 bases for V and 8 bases for J; bases not matched to a gene: 16. The CDR3 bases are TGTGCCAGCACCCGAACCCCAGACAGGGCTGCCGAAGCTTTCTTT. Its translation is CASTRTPDRAAEAFF. The variable domain in full, completed from reference TRBV5-5 and TRBJ1-1, reads DAGVTQSPTHLIKTRGQQVTLRCSPISGHKSVSWYQQVLGQGPQFIFQYYEKEERGRGNFPDRFSARQFPNYSSELNVNALLLGDSALYLCASTRTPDRAAEAFFGQGTRLTVV.

The chain combines TRBV7-8 with TRBJ2-1; 13 positions match TRBD2. The V gene's germline CDR1 is SGHVS and CDR2 FQNEAQ. Trimming cost V 5 bases and J 6 bases; bases outside gene matches: 4. CDR3 length: 15 amino acids. As DNA, the CDR3 is TGTGCCAGCAGCCGCCGGACTAGCGGGAGCAATGAGCAGTTCTTC. Translated, it gives CASSRRTSGSNEQFF.

This rearrangement joins TRBV6-2 or TRBV6-3 to TRBJ1-5, with 7 positions matching TRBD1. Germline CDR1 and CDR2: MNHEY and SVGEGT. The CDR3 is 15 residues long. V dropped 6 bases and J dropped 3; count of bases not matched to a gene: 8. In nucleotides, the CDR3 is TGTGCCAGCAGCCCGTCGGGACAGAACAATCAGCCCCAGCATTTT. Its protein is CASSPSGQNNQPQHF.

CDR3 sequence (DNA): TGCAGCGTTGGGGGGGGGTATCGAAATACTGAAGCTTTCTTT. Protein: CSVGGGYRNTEAFF. The rearrangement uses TRBV29-1 and TRBJ1-1, with D maybe TRBD1 (5 bases). In germline, CDR1 is SQVTM, CDR2 ANQGSEA. The V gene lost 4 bases and the J gene lost 5 bases, with 17 bases spanning the gap. The CDR3 has 14 residues. Drawing the rest from reference TRBV29-1 and TRBJ1-1, the complete variable domain is SAVISQKPSRDICQRGTSLTIQCQVDSQVTMMFWYRQQPGQSLTLIATANQGSEATYESGFVIDKFPISRPNLTFSTLTVSNMSPEDSSIYLCSVGGGYRNTEAFFGQGTRLTVV.

The V call is TRBV6-6, the J call TRBJ2-2; 7 nucleotides agree with TRBD2. The junction had 7 bases not matched to a gene; V was cut back by 2 bases and J by 7 bases. Per germline, CDR1 MNHNY and CDR2 SVGAGI (reference sequence). The CDR3 consists of 15 residues. The DNA of the CDR3 is TGTGCCAGCAGTTACGGCGGGAGCTTTGTCGGGGAGCTGTTTTTT. This translates into CASSYGGSFVGELFF.

This rearrangement joins TRBV19 to TRBJ1-6, with TRBD1 matching 9 bases. The CDR3 length is 17 residues. V gave up 5 bases and J gave up 0 bases; unmatched junction bases: 5. Per germline, CDR1 LNHDA and CDR2 SQIVND (reference sequence). The CDR3 DNA is TGTGCCAGTAGTCCGGGACAGGGTAGCTCCTATAATTCACCCCTCCACTTT. It encodes CASSPGQGSSYNSPLHF.

This clone was counted a few times. V is TRBV7-9 and J is TRBJ2-3; possible D gene TRBD1, 5 bases. V was pared by 1 base and J by 0 bases, with 5 bases between. Germline loops: CDR1 SEHNR, CDR2 FQNEAQ (reference sequence). CDR3 size: 14 residues. In DNA form, the CDR3 reads TGTGCCAGCAGCTTAGGACAGAGCACAGATACGCAGTATTTT. It yields the protein CASSLGQSTDTQYF.

The genes are TRBV5-1 and TRBJ2-2; 7 nucleotides agree with TRBD1. Germline V gives CDR1 SGHRS, CDR2 YFSETQ. V shed 4 bases, J shed 3 bases, and the junction held 6 bases outside the gene matches. This CDR3 is built from 15 residues. CDR3 nucleotide sequence: TGCGCCAGCAGCCAAACAGGGGCGGACACCGGGGAGCTGTTTTTT. As protein: CASSQTGADTGELFF.

The chain uses TRBV15 and TRBJ1-3; D ambiguous. V was pared by 8 bases and J by 0 bases, with 5 bases between. CDR3 length: 12 amino acids. Germline lookup yields CDR1 LNHNV and CDR2 YYDKDF (reference sequence). DNA of the CDR3: TGTGCCACCTCTCTCTCTGGAAACACCATATATTTT. Residues: CATSLSGNTIYF.

This sequence joins TRBV7-2 and TRBJ2-1, with D hard to call. Trimming removed 5 bases at V and 7 bases at J, with 9 bases between. In germline, CDR1 is SGHTA, CDR2 FQGNSA. The CDR3 runs 12 residues. The CDR3, as DNA: TGTGCCAGCAGCCTCGCGCGGAATGAGCAGTTCTTC. It codes for CASSLARNEQFF.

Notes on this clone: Other DNA sequences from this sample encode an identical CDR3 as well. The CDR3 sequence is CASSLQGSYGYTF. The CDR3 nucleotides are TGTGCCAGCAGTTTACAGGGGTCCTATGGCTACACCTTC. The gene calls are TRBV27 and TRBJ1-2, with D possibly TRBD1 on 6 matching bases. Germline CDR1 MNHEY, CDR2 SMNVEV (reference sequence). The CDR3 spans 13 residues. The ends were cut back, 2 bases at V and 4 bases at J, with 8 bases in the middle.

This rearrangement joins TRBV2 to TRBJ1-6; 8 bases match TRBD1. Germline CDR1 is SNHLY and CDR2 is FYNNEI. V dropped 4 bases and J dropped 7; count of bases not matched to a gene: 0. This CDR3 is built from 13 residues. CDR3 region: CASSAGGNSPLHF. The CDR3 DNA sequence: TGTGCCAGCAGTGCAGGGGGCAATTCACCCCTCCACTTT. The full variable domain, with the rest looked up from reference TRBV2 and TRBJ1-6, is EPEVTQTPSHQVTQMGQEVILRCVPISNHLYFYWYRQILGQKVEFLVSFYNNEISEKSEIFDDQFSVERPDGSNFTLKIRSTKLEDSAMYFCASSAGGNSPLHFGNGTRLTVT.

This clone turned up a few times. V gene TRBV5-4 combines with J gene TRBJ1-2; D may be TRBD1 (6 bases). Trimming took off 0 bases at V and 1 base at J, with 13 bases between the two ends. CDR3 length: 16 residues. The germline gives CDR1 SGHNT, CDR2 YYREEE (reference sequence). The CDR3 DNA reads as TGTGCCAGCAGCTTGGTTACAGGGAACAATAACTATGGCTACACCTTC. Translating gives CASSLVTGNNNYGYTF.

J is TRBJ2-7 and V is TRBV11-2; D is unclear. V shed 3 bases and J shed 3 bases, with 3 bases lying between them. The CDR3 spans 11 residues. The germline V gene has CDR1 SGHAT and CDR2 FQNNGV. The CDR3 is CASSLRYEQYF. The CDR3, as DNA: TGTGCCAGCAGCTTGCGCTACGAGCAGTACTTC.

The genes are TRBV18 and TRBJ1-3, with 7 bases lining up with TRBD1. CDR1 and CDR2 (germline): KGHSH, LQKENI. J lost 4 bases, V lost 3 bases, and 15 bases had no gene match. The CDR3 is made up of 18 amino acids. CDR3 bases: TGTGCCAGCTCACCCAAAGCTTCGACAGGGATCACGGGAAACACCATATATTTT. Translated, it gives CASSPKASTGITGNTIYF.

The genes are TRBV19 and TRBJ1-5, with D possibly TRBD1 on 5 matching bases. This CDR3 has 14 amino acids. Germline V lookup: CDR1 LNHDA, CDR2 SQIVND (reference sequence). Trimming took 5 bases from V and 6 from J, leaving 14 bases between them. The CDR3 spells CASSLGARGQPQHF. The CDR3 DNA sequence: TGTGCCAGTAGTCTAGGGGCTAGGGGTCAGCCCCAGCATTTT.